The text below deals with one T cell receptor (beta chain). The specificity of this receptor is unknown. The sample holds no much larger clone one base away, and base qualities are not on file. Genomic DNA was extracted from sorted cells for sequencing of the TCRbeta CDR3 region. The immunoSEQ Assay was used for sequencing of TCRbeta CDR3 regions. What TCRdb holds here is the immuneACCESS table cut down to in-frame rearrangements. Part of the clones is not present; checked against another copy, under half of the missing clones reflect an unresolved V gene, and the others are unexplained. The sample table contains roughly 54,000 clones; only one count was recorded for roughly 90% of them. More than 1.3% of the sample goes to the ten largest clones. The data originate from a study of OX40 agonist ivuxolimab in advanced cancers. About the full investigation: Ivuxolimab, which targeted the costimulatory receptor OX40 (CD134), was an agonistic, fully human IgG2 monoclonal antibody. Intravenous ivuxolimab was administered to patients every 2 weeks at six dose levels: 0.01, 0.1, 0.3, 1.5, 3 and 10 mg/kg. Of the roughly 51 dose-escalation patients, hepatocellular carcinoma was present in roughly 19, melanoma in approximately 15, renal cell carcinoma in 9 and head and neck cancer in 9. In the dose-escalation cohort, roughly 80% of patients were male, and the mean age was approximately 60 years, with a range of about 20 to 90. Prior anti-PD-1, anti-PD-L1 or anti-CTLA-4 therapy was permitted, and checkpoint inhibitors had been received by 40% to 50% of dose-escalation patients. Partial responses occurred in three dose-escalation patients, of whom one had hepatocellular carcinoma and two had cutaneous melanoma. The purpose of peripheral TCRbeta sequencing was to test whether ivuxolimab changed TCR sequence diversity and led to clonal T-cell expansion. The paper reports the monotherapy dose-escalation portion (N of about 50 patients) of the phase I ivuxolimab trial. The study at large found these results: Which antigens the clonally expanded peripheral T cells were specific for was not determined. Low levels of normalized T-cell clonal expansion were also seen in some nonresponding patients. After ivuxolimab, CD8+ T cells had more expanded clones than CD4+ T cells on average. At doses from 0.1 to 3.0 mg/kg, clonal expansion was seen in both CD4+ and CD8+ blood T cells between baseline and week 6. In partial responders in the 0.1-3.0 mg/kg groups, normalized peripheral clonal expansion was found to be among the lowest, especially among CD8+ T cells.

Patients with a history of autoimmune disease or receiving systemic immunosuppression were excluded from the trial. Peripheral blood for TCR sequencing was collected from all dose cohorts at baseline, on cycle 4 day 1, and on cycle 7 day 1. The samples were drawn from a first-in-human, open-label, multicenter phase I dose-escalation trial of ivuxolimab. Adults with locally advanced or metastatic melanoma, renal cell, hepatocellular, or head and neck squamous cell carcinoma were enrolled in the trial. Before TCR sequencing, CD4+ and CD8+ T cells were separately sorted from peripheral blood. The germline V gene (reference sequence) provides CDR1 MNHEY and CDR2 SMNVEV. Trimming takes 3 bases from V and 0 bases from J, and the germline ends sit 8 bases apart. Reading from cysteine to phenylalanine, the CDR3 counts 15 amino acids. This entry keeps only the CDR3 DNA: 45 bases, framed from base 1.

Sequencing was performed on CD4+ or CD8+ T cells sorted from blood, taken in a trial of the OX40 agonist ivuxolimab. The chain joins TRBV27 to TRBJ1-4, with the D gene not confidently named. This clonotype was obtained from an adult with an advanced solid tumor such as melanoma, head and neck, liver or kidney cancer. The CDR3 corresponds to CASSFRGSTNEKLFF. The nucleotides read TGTGCCAGCAGTTTTCGAGGGTCAACTAATGAAAAACTGTTTTTT.